This TCR beta chain was retrieved from a study of T cell responses to AZD1222 COVID-19 vaccine (dated by TCRdb to about 2021). In terms of the full investigation: TCR sequencing covered more than 230 trial participants: approximately 200 given two doses of AZD1222 and about 26 given two doses of MenACWY control vaccine. Trial participants were enrolled into age subgroups of 18-55, 56-69 and 70-plus years, which contained about 150, 28 and 57 TCR-sequenced participants, respectively. On the study overall, not on this receptor specifically: The 56-69-year group was small, and its depth increase did not reach significance, likely because of low power. Nearly half of unique spike-specific TCRs reportedly recognized epitopes outside regions mutated in the B.1.351 and B.1.1.7 variants. Conclusions about previously exposed vaccinees are limited because only six or seven AZD1222 recipients were SARS-CoV-2 seropositive at baseline. Because no samples from the day 14 peak response were available, repertoires could be characterized only after the peak T cell response. A significant rise in spike-specific TCR breadth and depth was observed after two AZD1222 doses relative to day 0 and relative to MenACWY recipients. Most participants were white British and females outnumbered males, and the authors suggested that clonal diversity may have been underestimated. Vaccine-associated CD4 TCRs spanned the whole spike protein, with dominant responses in regions 160-218 and 743-854.

The sample's time point label, decoded: baseline before first vaccination. Interpreted using the paper, the treatment or condition label stands for: meningococcal conjugate vaccine given as trial control. Samples from vaccinated people were obtained from the UK trials COV001 and COV002, which included a single-blind randomized controlled phase 2/3 trial of AZD1222 (ChAdOx1 nCoV-19) in healthy adults. For TCRbeta chain sequencing, PBMC samples from trial participants were taken at day 0 and at day 28 after the second dose. Remarks on this clone: Its specific antigen is unknown. Base qualities are not at hand, and no much larger clone is one base apart.

The germline V gene (reference sequence) sets CDR1 to SGHNT and CDR2 to YYREEE. V is clipped by 4 bases and J by 2 bases, and the sequence between their germline boundaries is 10 bases long. The CDR3 goes from the cysteine to the phenylalanine over 15 residues. Of all the DNA, just the CDR3 is kept, 45 bases in frame from base 1. The CDR3 regions of human TCRbeta chains were analyzed by immunosequencing. The original methods were these. TCRs in the repertoires were compared against a reference library of SARS-CoV-2-specific TCRs that had been generated with the MIRA antigen-specificity platform. Breadth was defined as the fraction of unique TCRs that were SARS-CoV-2-associated. Depth was defined as the fraction of total T cells that were SARS-CoV-2-associated. Using the MIRA data, each spike-specific TCR was assigned both to the spike region to which the TCR was reactive and to a CD4 or CD8 class. Log10-transformed breadth and depth values were compared by one-way ANOVA with Sidak's multiple comparisons tests. The immuneACCESS repertoire file appears here via TCRdb, limited to in-frame rearrangements. These files lack a portion of the clones; in checked studies, under half of the deficit traces to unresolved V genes, and the cause of the others is not known. V, J and clone size reflect that table, while D and trimming were determined from the DNA. This sample is represented by 98,000 or so clones; around 90% of them were singletons. The top ten clonotypes cover approximately 3% of the sample.

The chain is made from TRBV5-4 and TRBJ2-6; the D segment could be TRBD1, given 5 matching bases. The TCR was taken from an adult in good health. Sequencing used peripheral blood, obtained on day 0 of MenACWY control vaccination. The CDR3 here reads CASSPQGPGANVLTF. The base sequence is TGTGCCAGCAGCCCCCAGGGTCCTGGGGCCAACGTCCTGACTTTC.